The 26 T cell receptor beta chains below were found in one sample sequenced in a study of blood T cell repertoires in COVID-19. Assay: immunoSEQ multiplex PCR; the TCRdb copy retains only in-frame clones and omits some. The data contain approximately 100,000 clones, more than 75% of them seen just once; the ten biggest clones take up 6.2%. The specimen sequenced was peripheral blood. These receptors were obtained from a human donor in a cohort sampled during active COVID-19.

The chain links TRBV27 to TRBJ1-2, with 10 bases lining up with TRBD1. Germline V gene data show CDR1 as MNHEY and CDR2 as SMNVEV (reference sequence). This CDR3 is 14 amino acids long. The ends lost 6 bases at V and 1 base at J; junction bases unmatched: 2. This CDR3 is CASRGQGINYGYTF. CDR3 DNA: TGTGCCAGCAGGGGACAGGGGATTAACTATGGCTACACCTTC.

Remarks on this clone: Within the sample, other DNA sequences also encode this same CDR3. This rearrangement joins TRBV3-1 (or the pseudogene TRBV3-2) to TRBJ2-1, with 8 nucleotides matching TRBD2. The germline V gene has CDR1 LGHDT and CDR2 YNNKEL (reference sequence). V trimming: 0 bases; J trimming: 10 bases; junction bases outside the gene matches: 11. The length of the CDR3 is 16 residues. DNA of the CDR3: TGTGCCAGCAGCCAAGACGGAGCGCGGGGGGTGGGGGAGCAGTTCTTC. Amino acid sequence: CASSQDGARGVGEQFF.

The V call is TRBV7-9, the J call TRBJ1-2; 8 positions agree with TRBD1. J gave up 4 bases and V 3 bases, and 1 base lay outside the gene matches. This CDR3 spans 13 amino acids. Germline V CDR1 and CDR2: SEHNR, FQNEAQ (reference sequence). The CDR3 bases are TGTGCCAGCAGCTTGGGACAGGTCTATGGCTACACCTTC. Translated: CASSLGQVYGYTF.

The chain uses TRBV3-1 (or the pseudogene TRBV3-2) and TRBJ2-5; 9 bases map to TRBD2. This CDR3 has 14 residues. Trimming at V came to 3 bases and at J to 4 bases, leaving 3 bases not matched to a gene. Germline V CDR1 and CDR2: LGHDT, YNNKEL (reference sequence). The CDR3 coding sequence is TGTGCCAGCAGCCAGGCGGGGGGGCTAGAGACCCAGTACTTC. This codes for CASSQAGGLETQYF.

The chain combines TRBV12-3 or TRBV12-4 with TRBJ1-2, with D maybe TRBD1 (6 bases). V was cut by 6 bases and J by 5 bases, with 10 bases left in between. The length of the CDR3 is 12 residues. The CDR3 bases are TGTGCCAGCAGCTTGACAGGATATGGCTACACCTTC. Translating it yields CASSLTGYGYTF.

In this sample, this clone turned up once. The chain couples TRBV5-1 to TRBJ2-2; 8 nucleotides line up with TRBD2. J lost 1 base, V lost 7 bases, and 3 bases had no gene match. Germline V CDR1 and CDR2: SGHRS, YFSETQ. The length of the CDR3 is 14 residues. The CDR3, as DNA: TGCGCCAGCTGCAGCGGGGGGAACACCGGGGAGCTGTTTTTT. It encodes CASCSGGNTGELFF.

This chain connects TRBV6-5 to TRBJ2-3; no definite D call. Germline CDR1 and CDR2: MNHEY and SVGAGI. This CDR3 contains 15 residues. Trimming pared 0 bases from V and 0 bases from J, leaving 7 bases between. CDR3: CASSYSSSSTDTQYF. CDR3 sequence (DNA): TGTGCCAGCAGTTACTCGAGCTCTAGCACAGATACGCAGTATTTT.

This clone was counted once. This sequence joins TRBV9 and TRBJ1-1, with a tentative D call TRBD1 (6 bases). The CDR3 extends over 14 amino acids. Trimming stripped 0 bases from V and 1 base from J, with 7 bases between. Germline lookup yields CDR1 SGDLS and CDR2 YYNGEE. In DNA, the CDR3 is TGTGCCAGCAGCGTAGGGGGGCGGAACACTGAAGCTTTCTTT. It codes for CASSVGGRNTEAFF.

The rearrangement links TRBV7-2 to TRBJ2-3; D possibly corresponds to TRBD1 (5 bases). Germline values: CDR1 SGHTA, CDR2 FQGNSA. The CDR3 consists of 13 residues. Trimming took off 5 bases at V and 6 bases at J, with 12 bases between the two ends. The CDR3 reads CASSPPWGDTQYF. CDR3 DNA: TGTGCCAGCAGCCCCCCTTGGGGCGATACGCAGTATTTT.

The V call is TRBV7-2, the J call TRBJ2-7, with D perhaps TRBD1 (5 bases). The CDR3 sequence is 13 residues long. CDR1 is SGHTA and CDR2 is FQGNSA in the germline V gene. V was clipped by 6 bases and J by 9 bases, with 18 bases between them. CDR3 residues: CASRIDRTTGQYF. Written as DNA, the CDR3 is TGTGCCAGCAGGATCGACCGGACAACGGGGCAGTACTTC.

This clone was seen just once. The V call is TRBV18, the J call TRBJ2-7, with TRBD2 matching 9 bases. The ends lost 1 base at V and 2 bases at J; junction bases unmatched: 0. CDR1 is KGHSH, CDR2 LQKENI, per germline. CDR3 length equals 14 residues. This chain's CDR3 is CASSPLAGAYEQYF. CDR3 coding DNA: TGTGCCAGCTCACCACTAGCGGGAGCCTACGAGCAGTACTTC.

The sample holds one count of this clone. The chain combines TRBV9 with TRBJ1-1; TRBD1 might be the D (5 bases). V was cut by 4 bases and J by 6 bases, with 22 bases left in between. Per germline, CDR1 SGDLS and CDR2 YYNGEE. This CDR3 comprises 16 residues. CDR3: CASSKGVQVQAAEAFF. CDR3 in DNA: TGTGCCAGCAGCAAAGGGGTACAGGTTCAAGCTGCTGAAGCTTTCTTT.

A single count supports this clone. The V and J genes are TRBV24-1 and TRBJ2-1; 14 bases agree with TRBD2. Germline assignment: CDR1 KGHDR and CDR2 SFDVKD. The CDR3 sequence is 16 residues long. J lost 8 bases, V lost 3 bases, and 5 bases had no gene match. CDR3 bases: TGTGCCACCAGTGATCCCGGACTAGCGGGAGGTGATGAGCAGTTCTTC. It specifies CATSDPGLAGGDEQFF.

This chain uses TRBV6-1 with TRBJ2-4; tentative D call: TRBD1 (6 bases). V dropped 4 bases and J dropped 3 bases, with 25 bases sitting between them. CDR1 is MNHNS, CDR2 SASEGT, per germline. This CDR3 region has 19 residues. The CDR3 DNA reads as TGTGCCAGCAGTGCACCTTTTACAGGGACCGGGATGGACAAAAACATTCAGTACTTC. Translation: CASSAPFTGTGMDKNIQYF.

The chain recombines TRBV28 with TRBJ1-5, with a possible D match to TRBD1 (6 bases). V was cut by 7 bases and J by 4 bases, with 17 bases left in between. This CDR3 is built from 15 residues. Looked up from germline, CDR1 is MDHEN and CDR2 is SYDVKM. CDR3 in amino acids: CASNPTGGGNQPQHF. The DNA for the CDR3 is TGTGCCAGCAACCCTACGGGGGGCGGGAATCAGCCCCAGCATTTT.

J is TRBJ1-2 and V is TRBV27; D not resolved. V lost 0 bases and J 4 bases, leaving 9 bases between the germline ends. CDR3 length equals 14 residues. The germline gives CDR1 MNHEY, CDR2 SMNVEV (reference sequence). This chain's CDR3 is CASSLSAGSYGYTF. The CDR3, as DNA: TGTGCCAGCAGTTTATCGGCAGGTTCCTATGGCTACACCTTC.

The gene calls are TRBV19 and TRBJ1-6, with 12 bases aligning to TRBD1. The germline gives CDR1 LNHDA, CDR2 SQIVND (reference sequence). The CDR3 length is 19 residues. Trimming at V came to 5 bases and at J to 5 bases, leaving 13 bases not matched to a gene. The CDR3 is CASSVSGTGGAVNNSPLHF. In DNA form, the CDR3 reads TGTGCCAGTAGTGTTTCCGGGACAGGGGGCGCAGTAAATAATTCACCCCTCCACTTT.

This clone was seen only a few times. The chain employs TRBV2 and TRBJ1-6, with 8 bases identical to TRBD1. J was trimmed by 4 bases and V by 8 bases; bases with no gene match: 7. Germline assignment: CDR1 SNHLY and CDR2 FYNNEI. The CDR3 is 15 residues long. The CDR3: CASEPGQVYNSPLHF. The CDR3 nucleotides read TGTGCCAGCGAGCCGGGACAGGTTTATAATTCACCCCTCCACTTT.

This rearrangement joins TRBV5-1 to TRBJ2-7; D remains unclear. This CDR3 region has 16 residues. Germline V gene lookup returns CDR1 SGHRS and CDR2 YFSETQ. V was cut by 4 bases and J by 0 bases, with 17 bases left in between. The CDR3 DNA sequence: TGCGCCAGCAGCCCGTCCCCTGCGGAAAGCTCCTACGAGCAGTACTTC. This gives the protein CASSPSPAESSYEQYF.

The rearrangement links TRBV5-5 to TRBJ2-3; D uncertain. The CDR3 spans 12 residues. CDR1 SGHKS and CDR2 YYEKEE come from the germline V gene (reference sequence). V shed 4 bases and J shed 6 bases, with 9 bases lying between them. CDR3 protein: CASSLLSDTQYF. The CDR3, as DNA: TGTGCCAGCAGCCTGTTATCTGATACGCAGTATTTT.

The chain has TRBV5-5 and TRBJ2-5; TRBD2 is a possible D gene (6 bases). CDR1 and CDR2 from the germline V gene are SGHKS and YYEKEE (reference sequence). V shed 3 bases and J shed 4 bases, with 16 bases lying between them. The CDR3 sequence is 15 residues long. The CDR3 reads CASSWGLPGGETQYF. The CDR3 DNA reads TGTGCCAGCAGCTGGGGACTTCCCGGGGGAGAGACCCAGTACTTC.

J is TRBJ2-7 and V is TRBV3-1 (or the pseudogene TRBV3-2), with 7 positions matching TRBD2. J was trimmed by 1 base and V by 4 bases; bases with no gene match: 7. CDR1 is LGHDT and CDR2 is YNNKEL in the germline V gene (reference sequence). The CDR3 totals 15 residues. The DNA of the CDR3 is TGTGCCAGCAGCCCCCCCGGCGGGGGATCCTACGAGCAGTACTTC. Encoded protein: CASSPPGGGSYEQYF.

The V and J genes are TRBV7-2 and TRBJ2-3; D is perhaps TRBD1 (5 bases). Trimming shortened V by 1 base and J by 8 bases, and 13 bases separated the two germline ends. This CDR3 is 14 amino acids long. CDR1 is SGHTA, CDR2 FQGNSA, per germline. This CDR3 reads CASSLGPLQGTQYF. DNA of the CDR3: TGTGCCAGCAGCTTAGGCCCCCTTCAGGGTACGCAGTATTTT.

This clone was picked up one time. In nucleotides, the CDR3 is TGTGCCAGCAGCCAGGGACTAGCGGGCCGGGGGCAAGAGACCCAGTACTTC. Translated, it gives CASSQGLAGRGQETQYF. The chain uses TRBV5-4 and TRBJ2-5; 12 nucleotides match TRBD2. The CDR3 runs 17 residues. Germline-derived CDR1 and CDR2 are SGHNT and YYREEE (reference sequence). J lost 2 bases, V lost 4 bases, and 9 bases had no gene match. Filled out from reference TRBV5-4 and TRBJ2-5, the complete variable domain reads ETGVTQSPTHLIKTRGQQVTLRCSSQSGHNTVSWYQQALGQGPQFIFQYYREEENGRGNFPPRFSGLQFPNYSSELNVNALELDDSALYLCASSQGLAGRGQETQYFGPGTRLLVL.

The V and J genes are TRBV14 and TRBJ2-1; 14 bases agree with TRBD2. Germline V gene data show CDR1 as SGHDN and CDR2 as FVKESK. Trimming at V came to 4 bases and at J to 10 bases, leaving 12 bases not matched to a gene. The CDR3 totals 17 residues. The CDR3 loop is CASSPEVGLAGGGEQFF. In nucleotides, the CDR3 is TGTGCCAGCAGCCCGGAGGTTGGACTAGCGGGAGGAGGCGAGCAGTTCTTC.

V gene TRBV6-5 combines with J gene TRBJ2-5; 8 nucleotides match TRBD1. From germline, CDR1 is MNHEY and CDR2 SVGAGI. The CDR3 contains 16 residues. J lost 3 bases, V lost 2 bases, and 8 bases had no gene match. CDR3 sequence reads: CASSYRWTGFKETQYF. CDR3 nucleotide sequence: TGTGCCAGCAGTTACCGGTGGACAGGGTTTAAAGAGACCCAGTACTTC.